These T cell receptor beta chains were read from a single sample in a study of radiation and T cells in renal cell carcinoma. Here immunoSEQ multiplex PCR was the method, and the copy in TCRdb shows in-frame clones only, minus some. Of just under 80,000 clones in the sample, approximately 86% were seen once. The sequencing here drew on blood, taken from a patient whose treatment included radiotherapy and nephrectomy. The receptors come from a woman aged 45-65 years with renal cell carcinoma. Both conserved end residues are part of each CDR3. Fields, in order: J gene, clone size, V gene, D gene, CDR3 protein, CDR3 DNA. D genes are given only for firm matches. Expanded clones are given a class, and other clones once, few, many or no size at all.

>TRBJ1-5|NA|TRBV7-7|TRBD1
CASSSGTGFRSNQPQHF
TGTGCCAGCAGCTCCGGGACAGGGTTTCGTAGCAATCAGCCCCAGCATTTT
>TRBJ2-5|NA|TRBV9|NA
CASSVESGAQETQYF
TGTGCCAGCAGCGTAGAGTCGGGGGCCCAAGAGACCCAGTACTTC
>TRBJ2-5|NA|TRBV5-6|TRBD1
CASSLGQGIQETQYF
TGTGCCAGCAGCCTGGGACAGGGGATCCAAGAGACCCAGTACTTC
>TRBJ1-4|NA|TRBV25-1|TRBD1
CASSEDRGYEKLFF
TGTGCCAGCAGTGAAGACAGGGGGTATGAAAAACTGTTTTTT
>TRBJ1-4|few|TRBV4-3|NA
CASSQESPRRVFF
TGCGCCAGCAGCCAAGAGTCTCCCCGACGGGTGTTTTTT
>TRBJ1-2|NA|TRBV5-1|TRBD1
CASSLGQGYYGYTF
TGCGCCAGCAGCTTGGGACAGGGGTACTATGGCTACACCTTC
>TRBJ2-7|few|TRBV6-5|NA
CASSYSRRSHEQYF
TGTGCCAGCAGTTACTCTCGCAGGTCCCACGAGCAGTACTTC
>TRBJ1-4|NA|TRBV19|TRBD1
CASSIPGGDGEKLFF
TGTGCCAGTAGTATTCCAGGGGGCGATGGTGAAAAACTGTTTTTT
>TRBJ1-5|NA|TRBV7-8|TRBD1
CASSLQGAQPQHF
TGTGCCAGCAGCCTACAGGGGGCCCAGCCCCAGCATTTT
>TRBJ2-7|once|TRBV18|NA
CASSRADVSYEQYF
TGTGCCAGCTCACGGGCGGACGTCTCCTACGAGCAGTACTTC
>TRBJ1-2|NA|TRBV6-1|NA
CASSEALGAYGYTF
TGTGCCAGCAGTGAGGCTTTAGGGGCCTATGGCTACACCTTC
>TRBJ1-2|NA|TRBV28|NA
CASSLRTSGIKGYTF
TGTGCCAGCAGTCTAAGGACATCGGGGATTAAGGGCTACACCTTC
>TRBJ1-5|NA|TRBV6-5|NA
CASSPVPTEQPQHF
TGTGCCAGCAGCCCCGTGCCGACGGAGCAGCCCCAGCATTTT
>TRBJ2-7|NA|TRBV25-1|NA
CASSETLGTPNRTYEQYF
TGTGCCAGCAGTGAGACGCTCGGGACACCCAACCGAACTTACGAGCAGTACTTC
>TRBJ2-7|NA|TRBV7-2|TRBD2
CASSLGAGVSYEQYF
TGTGCCAGCAGCTTAGGAGCGGGGGTCTCCTACGAGCAGTACTTC
>TRBJ2-3|NA|TRBV10-3|NA
CAISESPGSSTDTQYF
TGTGCCATCAGTGAGTCTCCGGGGAGTAGCACAGATACGCAGTATTTT
>TRBJ1-6|once|TRBV7-2|TRBD1
CASSRTGQGNSPLHF
TGTGCCAGCAGCCGTACTGGACAGGGGAATTCACCCCTCCACTTT
>TRBJ2-5|NA|TRBV11-2|NA
CASSLEPTTGTQYF
TGTGCCAGCAGCCTAGAGCCGACTACGGGGACCCAGTACTTC
>TRBJ2-1|NA|TRBV29-1|NA
CSVADRGRFF
TGCAGCGTTGCAGACCGGGGAAGGTTCTTC
>TRBJ2-5|NA|TRBV21-1|NA
CASSTGTGEETQYF
TGTGCCAGCAGCACCGGGACAGGGGAAGAGACCCAGTACTTC
>TRBJ1-3|NA|TRBV6-5|NA
CASSPSGTPGNTIYF
TGTGCCAGCAGTCCTTCCGGGACCCCTGGAAACACCATATATTTT
>TRBJ2-7|NA|TRBV18|NA
CASSPPNRPHRGYEQYF
TGTGCCAGCTCACCACCAAACAGGCCCCATCGGGGCTACGAGCAGTACTTC
>TRBJ2-7|NA|TRBV7-2|NA
CASSSEDPNYEQYF
TGTGCCAGCAGCTCCGAGGATCCAAACTACGAGCAGTACTTC
>TRBJ1-1|NA|TRBV2|NA
CASSEQVNTEAFF
TGTGCCAGCAGTGAACAGGTAAACACTGAAGCTTTCTTT
>TRBJ2-7|NA|TRBV19|TRBD1
CASSAGQGALYEQYF
TGTGCCAGTAGTGCCGGACAGGGGGCGTTATACGAGCAGTACTTC
>TRBJ2-7|NA|TRBV4-3|NA
CASSQDVRNPAYEQYF
TGCGCCAGCAGCCAAGACGTCCGGAACCCGGCCTACGAGCAGTACTTC
>TRBJ2-5|NA|TRBV11-3|TRBD2
CASSSGLAGGRETQYF
TGTGCCAGCAGCTCGGGACTAGCGGGGGGGCGAGAGACCCAGTACTTC
>TRBJ2-5|NA|TRBV30|NA
CAWRPRGQETQYF
TGTGCCTGGCGCCCCCGGGGCCAAGAGACCCAGTACTTC
>TRBJ2-5|NA|TRBV6-5|TRBD1
CASSFSGTGVLTQYF
TGTGCCAGCAGTTTCTCCGGGACAGGGGTTTTGACCCAGTACTTC
>TRBJ1-6|NA|TRBV19|NA
CASSIQGSSYNSPLHF
TGTGCCAGTAGTATTCAGGGAAGCTCCTATAATTCACCCCTCCACTTT
>TRBJ2-1|NA|TRBV6-5|NA
CASSYAGRSSYNEQFF
TGTGCCAGCAGTTACGCGGGAAGGAGCTCCTACAATGAGCAGTTCTTC
>TRBJ2-7|NA|TRBV9|NA
CASSPAPMGVSSYEQYF
TGTGCCAGCAGCCCGGCCCCAATGGGGGTTTCTTCCTACGAGCAGTACTTC
>TRBJ2-5|NA|TRBV18|TRBD1
CASSPPIEDRGWETQYF
TGTGCCAGCTCACCACCGATTGAGGACAGGGGATGGGAGACCCAGTACTTC
>TRBJ2-3|NA|TRBV5-1|NA
CASSGDIGADTQYF
TGCGCCAGCAGCGGGGACATCGGGGCAGATACGCAGTATTTT
>TRBJ2-2|NA|TRBV6-4|NA
CASSDSGSPIQGELFF
TGTGCCAGCAGTGACTCAGGGAGCCCTATTCAGGGGGAGCTGTTTTTT
>TRBJ1-2|NA|TRBV4-3|TRBD1
CASSPSGQGNYGYTF
TGCGCCAGCAGCCCTTCAGGACAGGGTAACTATGGCTACACCTTC
>TRBJ2-7|NA|TRBV5-3|NA
CASSLGGPQPYEQYF
TGTGCCAGCAGCTTGGGGGGCCCGCAGCCCTACGAGCAGTACTTC
>TRBJ1-2|NA|TRBV5-6|NA
CASSLSSSNYGYTF
TGTGCCAGCAGCTTGTCCAGCTCTAACTATGGCTACACCTTC
>TRBJ2-5|NA|TRBV5-6|NA
CASSLGFSKETQYF
TGTGCCAGCAGCTTGGGGTTCAGTAAAGAGACCCAGTACTTC
>TRBJ2-3|NA|TRBV7-2|NA
CASSPDQADTQYF
TGTGCCAGCAGTCCTGACCAAGCAGATACGCAGTATTTT
>TRBJ2-2|NA|TRBV7-2|TRBD1
CASSSGTGRFTSTGELFF
TGTGCCAGCAGCTCCGGGACAGGGCGGTTTACGAGCACCGGGGAGCTGTTTTTT
>TRBJ2-7|NA|TRBV6-5|NA
CASSYSIQYEQYF
TGTGCCAGCAGTTACTCGATTCAGTACGAGCAGTACTTC
>TRBJ1-3|NA|TRBV7-9|NA
CASSLAGEGNTIYF
TGTGCCAGCAGCTTGGCTGGGGAAGGAAACACCATATATTTT
>TRBJ2-1|once|TRBV27|NA
CASSIRGSSYNEQFF
TGTGCCAGCAGTATCAGGGGTAGCTCCTACAATGAGCAGTTCTTC
>TRBJ2-3|NA|TRBV11-1|NA
CASSLDWGTDTQYF
TGTGCCAGCAGCTTAGATTGGGGCACAGATACGCAGTATTTT